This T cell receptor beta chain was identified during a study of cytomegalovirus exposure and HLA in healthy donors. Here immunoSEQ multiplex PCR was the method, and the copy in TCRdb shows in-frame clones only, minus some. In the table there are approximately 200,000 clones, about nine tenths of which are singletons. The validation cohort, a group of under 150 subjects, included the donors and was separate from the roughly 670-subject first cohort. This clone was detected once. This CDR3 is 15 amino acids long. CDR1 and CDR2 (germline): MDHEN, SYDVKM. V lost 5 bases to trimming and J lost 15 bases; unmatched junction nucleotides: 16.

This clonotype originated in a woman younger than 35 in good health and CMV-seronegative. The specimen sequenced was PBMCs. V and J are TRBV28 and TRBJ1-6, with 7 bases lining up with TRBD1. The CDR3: CASSLSEGGAFLLHF. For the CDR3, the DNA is TGTGCCAGCAGTCTATCTGAAGGGGGCGCGTTTCTCCTCCACTTT.